The 2 T cell receptor beta chains below all came from one sample that was sequenced in a study of T-cell reconstitution after alpha-beta-depleted transplantation in children. Unique molecular identifiers were incorporated into the prepared TCRbeta library. Via MiXCR, TCRdb re-called the PCR reads, giving one row per CDR3 protein. The sample has 260,000 or so distinct CDR3 sequences, about 12% seen once. Specimen: PBMCs from the stem cell graft donor, collected from the stem cell graft. The source of these receptors is a human donor who donated a stem cell graft to a child with acute lymphoblastic leukemia.

Ten or more counts support this clonotype. V gene TRBV10-3 combines with J gene TRBJ2-7; 8 bases line up with TRBD1. Germline V gene data show CDR1 as ENHRY and CDR2 as SYGVKD. The CDR3 totals 12 residues. After removal of 6 bases from V and 5 bases from J, the junction contained 3 bases not matched to a gene. The CDR3: CAISRGPDEQYF. The CDR3 coding sequence is TGTGCCATCAGCAGGGGGCCTGACGAGCAGTACTTC.

The rearrangement links TRBV10-3 to TRBJ2-7; tentatively, D is TRBD1 (5 bases). This CDR3 has 15 amino acids. The V end lost 0 bases, the J end lost 5 bases, and 14 bases lay between the germline ends. Germline values: CDR1 ENHRY, CDR2 SYGVKD. The CDR3: CAISESRQGINEQYF. Written as DNA, the CDR3 is TGTGCCATCAGTGAGTCGCGGCAGGGAATCAACGAGCAGTACTTC.